Shown below are 32 T cell receptor beta chains from a single sample sequenced in a study of blood T cell repertoires in COVID-19. Sequencing used immunoSEQ multiplex PCR; TCRdb keeps in-frame clones, though not all of them. This sample carries around 160,000 clones, 65% to 85% of them seen once, and the ten largest clones take about 5.8%. Sequencing used PBMCs or T cells enriched from blood (not recorded which). The receptors here all came from a woman aged 45-59 years who had been exposed to COVID-19.

The rearrangement joins TRBV9 to TRBJ2-5; 10 bases line up with TRBD2. V gave up 0 bases and J gave up 1 base; unmatched junction bases: 6. Germline assignment: CDR1 SGDLS and CDR2 YYNGEE. The CDR3 is 17 amino acids. DNA for the CDR3: TGTGCCAGCAGCGTAGTAGGTAGCGGGGGGTCCCAAGAGACCCAGTACTTC. Amino acid sequence: CASSVVGSGGSQETQYF.

This clone showed up just once. V and J are TRBV19 and TRBJ2-2; possible D gene TRBD1, 5 bases. Trimming stripped 8 bases from V and 0 bases from J, with 10 bases between. Germline CDR1 reads LNHDA; CDR2 reads SQIVND (reference sequence). The length of the CDR3 is 14 residues. The CDR3, as DNA: TGTGCCAGTGGGGCAAGCGCGAACACCGGGGAGCTGTTTTTT. Amino acid sequence: CASGASANTGELFF. Supplemented by reference TRBV19 and TRBJ2-2, the full variable domain reads DGGITQSPKYLFRKEGQNVTLSCEQNLNHDAMYWYRQDPGQGLRLIYYSQIVNDFQKGDIAEGYSVSREKKESFPLTVTSAQKNPTAFYLCASGASANTGELFFGEGSRLTVL.

This clone showed up just a few times. The CDR3 loop is CASSLRTGGSTEAFF. CDR3 sequence (DNA): TGCGCCAGCAGCTTAAGGACAGGGGGGAGCACTGAAGCTTTCTTT. The rearrangement uses TRBV5-1 and TRBJ1-1; 10 nucleotides line up with TRBD1. Trimming removed 2 bases from V and 4 bases from J; junction bases left unmatched: 5. CDR1 and CDR2 (germline): SGHRS, YFSETQ. The CDR3 runs 15 residues.

The V and J genes are TRBV9 and TRBJ1-4; D is unclear. Germline V gene lookup returns CDR1 SGDLS and CDR2 YYNGEE. V was pared by 0 bases and J by 8 bases, with 14 bases between. The CDR3 contains 15 residues. CDR3 in DNA: TGTGCCAGCAGCGTAGGGCCGGGAAGGCGGGAAAAACTGTTTTTT. Residues: CASSVGPGRREKLFF. Full variable domain (outside the CDR3, taken from reference TRBV9 and TRBJ1-4): DSGVTQTPKHLITATGQRVTLRCSPRSGDLSVYWYQQSLDQGLQFLIQYYNGEERAKGNILERFSAQQFPDLHSELNLSSLELGDSALYFCASSVGPGRREKLFFGSGTQLSVL.

This clone was found a few times. V and J are TRBV6-2 or TRBV6-3 and TRBJ1-2; D gene uncertain. CDR1 is MNHEY and CDR2 is SVGEGT in the germline V gene. This CDR3 has 13 amino acids. Trimming stripped 5 bases from V and 8 bases from J, with 15 bases between. CDR3 region: CASSMGGRGGYTF. The CDR3, as DNA: TGTGCCAGCAGTATGGGAGGGAGAGGAGGCTACACCTTC.

The CDR3 spells CASSAGGARYGYTF. The CDR3, as DNA: TGTGCCAGCAGCGCAGGGGGCGCACGCTATGGCTACACCTTC. V gene TRBV16 combines with J gene TRBJ1-2, with TRBD1 matching over 8 bases. CDR1 and CDR2 (germline): KGHSY, FQNENV. The CDR3 consists of 14 residues. V trimming: 5 bases; J trimming: 4 bases; junction bases outside the gene matches: 6.

The V and J genes are TRBV7-6 and TRBJ2-5; TRBD2 might be the D (7 bases). Germline CDR1 SGHVS, CDR2 FNYEAQ. The CDR3 totals 16 residues. The V gene lost 3 bases and the J gene lost 0 bases, with 14 bases spanning the gap. The CDR3 spells CASSLGGAGDQETQYF. The CDR3, as DNA: TGTGCCAGCAGCTTGGGGGGCGCGGGAGACCAAGAGACCCAGTACTTC.

The V gene is TRBV5-6, the J gene TRBJ2-1; D might be TRBD1 (6 bases). V dropped 2 bases and J dropped 3 bases, with 12 bases sitting between them. The CDR3 runs to 15 residues. Germline values: CDR1 SGHDT, CDR2 YYEEEE. CDR3 bases: TGTGCCAGCAGCTTACCAGGGGATGTCTACAATGAGCAGTTCTTC. Translation gives CASSLPGDVYNEQFF.

The CDR3 region is CASSVDLLSRTDTQYF. The CDR3 nucleotides read TGTGCCAGCAGCGTAGATCTTCTGAGTCGCACAGATACGCAGTATTTT. This chain links TRBV9 with TRBJ2-3; D not resolved. The CDR3 covers 16 residues. The V end was cut by 0 bases, the J end by 1 base, with 12 bases between. Germline assignment: CDR1 SGDLS and CDR2 YYNGEE.

The CDR3 DNA follows: TGCAGCGTTGCCGATCGAGGACAGGGGTTATTTGGCTACACCTTC. This sequence encodes CSVADRGQGLFGYTF. The chain links TRBV29-1 to TRBJ1-2, with 9 bases aligning to TRBD1. The CDR3 totals 15 residues. V lost 4 bases, J lost 7 bases, and 13 bases stayed unmatched. Germline V CDR1 and CDR2: SQVTM, ANQGSEA.

This clone was recorded only once. This chain uses TRBV9 with TRBJ2-2, with D possibly being TRBD2 (5 bases). This CDR3 is built from 16 residues. The germline gives CDR1 SGDLS, CDR2 YYNGEE. Trimming shortened V by 3 bases and J by 4 bases, and 16 bases separated the two germline ends. In DNA, the CDR3 is TGTGCCAGCAGCGCGGGGTCGGGCTTCTCCACCGGGGAGCTGTTTTTT. This translates into CASSAGSGFSTGELFF.

This sequence joins TRBV27 and TRBJ2-7; possibly TRBD1 for D (6 bases). The CDR3 contains 17 residues. Between the trimmed V and J ends, which lost 6 bases and 0 bases, there was a span of 21 bases. CDR1 and CDR2 (germline): MNHEY, SMNVEV (reference sequence). In nucleotides, the CDR3 is TGTGCCAGCAGCCGTGGGGCAGGGGTAGGCCTCTCCTACGAGCAGTACTTC. Translation gives CASSRGAGVGLSYEQYF.

CDR3 coding DNA: TGTGCCAGCAGCTCAGGTTCTCAAGAGACCCAGTACTTC. Translated, it gives CASSSGSQETQYF. The genes are TRBV7-9 and TRBJ2-5; no reliable D call. Germline V CDR1 and CDR2: SEHNR, FQNEAQ (reference sequence). The V end lost 4 bases, the J end lost 2 bases, and 8 bases lay between the germline ends. The CDR3 is 13 residues long. The entire variable domain, with the rest obtained from reference TRBV7-9 and TRBJ2-5, is as follows: DTGVSQNPRHKITKRGQNVTFRCDPISEHNRLYWYRQTLGQGPEFLTYFQNEAQLEKSRLLSDRFSAERPKGSFSTLEIQRTEQGDSAMYLCASSSGSQETQYFGPGTRLLVL.

This chain uses TRBV9 with TRBJ1-2; D not resolved. Germline V gene lookup returns CDR1 SGDLS and CDR2 YYNGEE. The CDR3 runs 14 residues. V gave up 3 bases and J gave up 2 bases, with 11 bases separating them. The CDR3 reads CASSGPVINYGYTF. CDR3 bases: TGTGCCAGCAGCGGTCCGGTCATAAACTATGGCTACACCTTC.

The V call is TRBV5-1, the J call TRBJ1-2; D uncertain. This CDR3 region has 14 residues. The V gene lost 4 bases and the J gene lost 4 bases, with 14 bases spanning the gap. Per the germline V gene, CDR1 is SGHRS and CDR2 is YFSETQ. The CDR3 spells CASSIGEGPYGYTF. The CDR3 DNA is TGCGCCAGCAGCATCGGGGAGGGCCCCTATGGCTACACCTTC. Drawing the rest from reference TRBV5-1 and TRBJ1-2, the complete variable domain is KAGVTQTPRYLIKTRGQQVTLSCSPISGHRSVSWYQQTPGQGLQFLFEYFSETQRNKGNFPGRFSGRQFSNSRSEMNVSTLELGDSALYLCASSIGEGPYGYTFGSGTRLTVV.

This chain connects TRBV5-1 to TRBJ2-3, with D possibly TRBD2 on 6 matching bases. The germline V gene encodes CDR1 SGHRS and CDR2 YFSETQ. Trimming removed 1 base from V and 0 bases from J, with 9 bases in between. The CDR3 is 15 amino acids. The CDR3 DNA reads as TGCGCCAGCAGCTTGAGAGGGACTAGCACAGATACGCAGTATTTT. As protein: CASSLRGTSTDTQYF.

The DNA for the CDR3 is TGTGCCGGACAGGGGGCGATTGGCTACACCTTC. Protein: CAGQGAIGYTF. This chain connects TRBV30 to TRBJ1-2; 11 bases match TRBD1. The J segment lost 7 bases and the V segment lost 8 bases, leaving 3 bases of the junction unmatched. CDR1 GTSNPN and CDR2 SVGIG come from the germline V gene (reference sequence). The CDR3 consists of 11 residues.

In regard to this clone: As the CDR3 is not closed by the conserved phenylalanine or tryptophan, this likely results from a read error. No DNA is shown, since the ends of the CDR3 on it are uncertain; the CDR3 is the one TCRdb lists. The chain links TRBV19 to TRBJ1-1; the table's D call, TRBD1, was not checked against the DNA. Germline CDR1 reads LNHDA; CDR2 reads SQIVND (reference sequence). 12 amino acids form the CDR3, both terminal residues included. The CDR3 region is CASSIEGGATVL.

This clone was counted once. The V call is TRBV29-1, the J call TRBJ1-4, with D tentatively TRBD1 (6 bases). This CDR3 comprises 14 residues. V was clipped by 6 bases and J by 6 bases, with 17 bases between them. CDR1 and CDR2 (germline): SQVTM, ANQGSEA. In DNA form, the CDR3 reads TGCAGCGTGAGGCCAGCGGGGGCACATGAAAAACTGTTTTTT. Translating gives CSVRPAGAHEKLFF.

The chain recombines TRBV5-1 with TRBJ2-1, with 7 bases matching TRBD2. This CDR3 region has 14 residues. Per the germline V gene, CDR1 is SGHRS and CDR2 is YFSETQ. V gave up 6 bases and J gave up 6 bases; unmatched junction bases: 9. The CDR3 DNA sequence: TGCGCCAGCAAGTGGTGGGAGGGTGGCAATGAGCAGTTCTTC. Protein product: CASKWWEGGNEQFF.

The CDR3 loop is CASSLGQVTEAFF. CDR3 DNA sequence: TGTGCCAGCTCACTCGGACAGGTCACTGAAGCTTTCTTT. The rearrangement joins TRBV18 to TRBJ1-1; 7 positions agree with TRBD1. V shed 4 bases and J 4 bases; nucleotides not matched to a gene: 3. This CDR3 comprises 13 residues. CDR1 is KGHSH and CDR2 is LQKENI in the germline V gene.

The CDR3 region is CASSAQGLAEETQYF. The CDR3 region has the DNA TGTGCCAGCAGCGCACAGGGACTAGCGGAAGAGACCCAGTACTTC. V usage is TRBV7-2 and J usage is TRBJ2-5; 11 bases agree with TRBD2. This CDR3 is 15 amino acids long. Germline V gene lookup returns CDR1 SGHTA and CDR2 FQGNSA. V was clipped by 5 bases and J by 3 bases; unmatched bases: 5.

This clone was detected a few times. The rearrangement links TRBV18 to TRBJ1-4, with D unclear. Germline V gives CDR1 KGHSH, CDR2 LQKENI. This CDR3 has 13 amino acids. Trimming took 1 base from V and 5 from J, leaving 5 bases between them. The CDR3 region has the DNA TGTGCCAGCTCACCACGGCAAAATGAAAAACTGTTTTTT. Amino acid sequence: CASSPRQNEKLFF.

The chain has TRBV29-1 and TRBJ2-1; D is possibly TRBD2 (6 bases). The V gene's germline CDR1 is SQVTM and CDR2 ANQGSEA. V lost 2 bases to trimming and J lost 8 bases, with 16 bases between them. This CDR3 comprises 14 residues. CDR3 in amino acids: CSVERPGWGDEQFF. The CDR3 bases are TGCAGCGTTGAACGCCCGGGCTGGGGGGATGAGCAGTTCTTC.

The chain combines TRBV6-5 with TRBJ1-6; D remains ambiguous. The V gene's germline CDR1 is MNHEY and CDR2 SVGAGI. Trimming took off 2 bases at V and 8 bases at J, with 10 bases between the two ends. CDR3 size: 14 residues. The CDR3 DNA is TGTGCCAGCAGTTACGGAGGCAGTGATTCACCCCTCCACTTT. It codes for CASSYGGSDSPLHF.

The chain is built from TRBV5-8 and TRBJ2-7; possible D gene TRBD1, 6 bases. This CDR3 has 15 residues. Trimming stripped 8 bases from V and 0 bases from J, with 18 bases between. Germline-derived CDR1 and CDR2 are SGHTS and YDEGEE. CDR3 sequence: CASRRQALSSYEQYF. CDR3 bases: TGTGCCAGTCGGAGACAGGCTCTTAGCTCCTACGAGCAGTACTTC.

The chain links TRBV7-6 to TRBJ2-1, with 13 positions matching TRBD2. Germline CDR1 is SGHVS and CDR2 is FNYEAQ. The length of the CDR3 is 16 residues. V dropped 5 bases and J dropped 7; count of bases not matched to a gene: 8. The CDR3: CASSRGLAGVWNEQFF. The CDR3 coding sequence is TGTGCCAGCAGCCGCGGACTAGCGGGAGTGTGGAATGAGCAGTTCTTC.

A remark on this clone: The limits of the CDR3 on the DNA are not certain, so only TCRdb's listed CDR3 is given. The V call is TRBV21-1, the J call TRBJ1-6; the listed D gene, TRBD1, was not tested against the DNA. TRBV21-1 is described as a pseudogene. The CDR3 is 15 amino acids in total, end residues counted. The CDR3 loop reads CASSKVGQGNSPLHF.

CDR3 nucleotides: TGTGCCACCAGCAGTGCCGGGGGGTTGGGCTCTGGGGCCAACGTCCTGACTTTC. Protein: CATSSAGGLGSGANVLTF. This chain uses TRBV15 with TRBJ2-6; 7 positions agree with TRBD2. Germline trimming cut 3 bases from V and 0 bases from J; bases unmatched to any gene: 8. CDR1 LNHNV and CDR2 YYDKDF come from the germline V gene (reference sequence). This CDR3 has 18 amino acids.

V gene TRBV5-4 combines with J gene TRBJ1-3; tentatively, D is TRBD1 (6 bases). The length of the CDR3 is 15 residues. Germline lookup yields CDR1 SGHNT and CDR2 YYREEE (reference sequence). Between the trimmed V and J ends, which lost 4 bases and 0 bases, there was a span of 11 bases. The CDR3 DNA sequence: TGTGCCAGCAGCATCAGGGGTAACTCTGGAAACACCATATATTTT. It codes for CASSIRGNSGNTIYF.

The rearrangement links TRBV21-1 to TRBJ2-7; TRBD2, as called in the table, went unchecked against the DNA. TRBV21-1 is given as a pseudogene. The CDR3 contains 14 residues. CDR3 DNA sequence: TGTGCCAGCAGAGATAGCGGGGGTGACTACGAGCAGTACTTC. This translates into CASRDSGGDYEQYF.

V and J are TRBV7-2 and TRBJ1-6, with 10 bases that match TRBD1. V lost 4 bases to trimming and J lost 4 bases; unmatched junction nucleotides: 4. CDR1 SGHTA and CDR2 FQGNSA come from the germline V gene. This CDR3 spans 16 amino acids. CDR3 in DNA: TGTGCCAGCAGCTCCTGGGACAGGGGTTATAATTCACCCCTCCACTTT. This translates into CASSSWDRGYNSPLHF.